A single sample is the source of the 2 T cell receptor beta chains below, sequenced in a study of shared clonotypes between healthy human individuals (dated by TCRdb to 2018 to 2021). For the CD8 naive samples, CD45RO-negative cells were positively selected for CCR7, yielding a CD45RA+CCR7+ population from which TemRA cells were excluded. Library preparation was by the immunoSEQ multiplex PCR assay. TCRdb stores this immuneACCESS table with in-frame sequences only. Part of the clones is absent; in the studies checked, under half of the shortfall reflects unresolved V genes, and no reason is known for the rest. The sample contains a few million clones, just under 95% of them found a single time. The ten top clones hold about 1.7% of the sample. The sequencing sample was made of naive CD8+ T cells from PBMCs. The sample's cell subset or site label, in plain terms: CD45RA+CCR7+. These TCRs come from a man aged 18-30 years in good health. Some clones in this sample may be carry-over from other donors' samples.

The V call is TRBV27, the J call TRBJ1-2; 7 nucleotides agree with TRBD1. Per germline, CDR1 MNHEY and CDR2 SMNVEV (reference sequence). Trimming cost V 8 bases and J 4 bases; bases outside gene matches: 13. CDR3 length equals 15 residues. The CDR3 DNA follows: TGTGCCAGCGCAAAAGTGGTAGGGGGCTCCTATGGCTACACCTTC. Amino acids: CASAKVVGGSYGYTF.

The chain is built from TRBV7-9 and TRBJ2-1; D is uncertain. In germline, CDR1 is SEHNR, CDR2 FQNEAQ (reference sequence). V was cut by 3 bases and J by 4 bases, with 10 bases left in between. The CDR3 contains 14 residues. As DNA, the CDR3 is TGTGCCAGCAGCTTGTCTTTATCTTACAATGAGCAGTTCTTC. This codes for CASSLSLSYNEQFF.